These 25 T cell receptor beta chains were all obtained from the same sample, sequenced in a study of cytomegalovirus exposure and HLA in healthy donors. PCR amplification relied on 60 Vbeta primers (plus 13 Jbeta primers). Using immunoSEQ multiplex PCR, the repertoire was profiled, and TCRdb retains in-frame clones only, with some absent. There are approximately 130,000 clones in the sample; approximately 80% occur only once, and about 2% lies in the top ten. Source material: PBMCs. Receptor source: a female donor in good health and CMV-seropositive.

The CDR3 reads CASSLFGGRNEQFF. CDR3 DNA sequence: TGTGCCAGCAGCTTGTTCGGGGGGCGCAATGAGCAGTTCTTC. The chain employs TRBV13 and TRBJ2-1; tentative D call: TRBD2 (7 bases). The CDR3 loop spans 14 amino acids. The V gene's germline CDR1 is PRHDT and CDR2 FYEKMQ (reference sequence). Trimming pared 3 bases from V and 6 bases from J, leaving 12 bases between. Full variable domain (remainder filled in from reference TRBV13 and TRBJ2-1): AAGVIQSPRHLIKEKRETATLKCYPIPRHDTVYWYQQGPGQDPQFLISFYEKMQSDKGSIPDRFSAQQFSDYHSELNMSSLELGDSALYFCASSLFGGRNEQFFGPGTRLTVL.

The V call is TRBV2, the J call TRBJ2-1; 10 bases agree with TRBD2. This CDR3 has 15 amino acids. The germline V gene encodes CDR1 SNHLY and CDR2 FYNNEI. V lost 2 bases and J lost 9; bases outside the gene matches: 7. The CDR3, as DNA: TGTGCCAGCAGTGAATTAGCGGGAGGCCGGGGTGAGCAGTTCTTC. It encodes CASSELAGGRGEQFF. Together with reference TRBV2 and TRBJ2-1, the CDR3 gives the full variable domain: EPEVTQTPSHQVTQMGQEVILRCVPISNHLYFYWYRQILGQKVEFLVSFYNNEISEKSEIFDDQFSVERPDGSNFTLKIRSTKLEDSAMYFCASSELAGGRGEQFFGPGTRLTVL.

The chain carries TRBV7-2 and TRBJ2-3; 14 positions agree with TRBD2. The germline CDR1 and CDR2 sequences are SGHTA and FQGNSA. The V gene end was trimmed by 3 bases and the J gene end by 3 bases; junction bases not matched to a gene: 2. There are 16 residues in the CDR3. The CDR3 reads CASSFRLAGGTDTQYF. The CDR3 DNA reads as TGTGCCAGCAGCTTCCGACTAGCGGGGGGGACAGATACGCAGTATTTT.

The chain employs TRBV6-1 and TRBJ1-1; TRBD1 is a possible D gene (5 bases). The CDR3 runs to 15 residues. Looked up from germline, CDR1 is MNHNS and CDR2 is SASEGT. Trimming removed 11 bases from V and 0 bases from J, with 19 bases in between. DNA for the CDR3: TGTGCCGGGAGGGTGGGGGGTTTACTGAACACTGAAGCTTTCTTT. It yields the protein CAGRVGGLLNTEAFF.

The rearrangement uses TRBV28 and TRBJ2-5; TRBD1 is a possible D gene (6 bases). V was pared by 1 base and J by 5 bases, with 11 bases between. The CDR3 extends over 14 amino acids. Germline V gene lookup returns CDR1 MDHEN and CDR2 SYDVKM. This CDR3 reads CASSLSSQGETQYF. CDR3 nucleotide sequence: TGTGCCAGCAGTTTATCGAGTCAGGGGGAGACCCAGTACTTC.

This clone was seen a handful of times. The chain has TRBV6-1 and TRBJ1-6, with D maybe TRBD1 (6 bases). The CDR3 covers 13 residues. Trimming shortened V by 10 bases and J by 10 bases, and 17 bases separated the two germline ends. CDR1 is MNHNS and CDR2 is SASEGT in the germline V gene. CDR3 bases: TGTGCCACCCGGGACACCTTTAACTCACCCCTCCACTTT. Protein: CATRDTFNSPLHF.

This clone came up once. This chain joins TRBV7-9 and TRBJ2-7; D might be TRBD1 (6 bases). Germline V gene lookup returns CDR1 SEHNR and CDR2 FQNEAQ (reference sequence). V lost 1 base and J 0 bases, leaving 10 bases between the germline ends. The CDR3 contains 15 residues. The CDR3 loop reads CASSLEAGASYEQYF. CDR3 DNA: TGTGCCAGCAGCTTAGAGGCAGGGGCCTCCTACGAGCAGTACTTC. Together with reference TRBV7-9 and TRBJ2-7, the CDR3 gives the full variable domain: DTGVSQNPRHKITKRGQNVTFRCDPISEHNRLYWYRQTLGQGPEFLTYFQNEAQLEKSRLLSDRFSAERPKGSFSTLEIQRTEQGDSAMYLCASSLEAGASYEQYFGPGTRLTVT.

The gene calls are TRBV7-9 and TRBJ1-4; D might be TRBD1 (5 bases). Germline V gene sequence: CDR1 SEHNR, CDR2 FQNEAQ (reference sequence). The CDR3 extends over 13 amino acids. V lost 3 bases and J 8 bases, leaving 10 bases between the germline ends. CDR3 amino acids: CASSLDISEKLFF. The DNA of the CDR3 is TGTGCCAGCAGCTTGGACATCAGCGAAAAACTGTTTTTT.

The chain is built from TRBV9 and TRBJ1-5; 7 bases are a match to TRBD1. The V gene end was trimmed by 2 bases and the J gene end by 5 bases; junction bases not matched to a gene: 4. The CDR3 consists of 14 residues. CDR1 SGDLS and CDR2 YYNGEE come from the germline V gene. CDR3 amino acids: CASSVGTEHQPQHF. As DNA, the CDR3 is TGTGCCAGCAGCGTTGGGACAGAACATCAGCCCCAGCATTTT.

CDR3 nucleotides: TGTGCCAGCAGCTTAGGGCGGGACAATGAGCAGTTCTTC. As protein: CASSLGRDNEQFF. V gene TRBV7-7 combines with J gene TRBJ2-1; the D gene is possibly TRBD2 (5 bases). Germline-derived CDR1 and CDR2 are SSHAT and FNYEAQ (reference sequence). Trimming left V 1 base short and J 5 bases short, with 6 bases between. The CDR3 is 13 amino acids.

This clone was found a few times. The chain is built from TRBV5-3 and TRBJ2-7; TRBD1 is a possible D gene (5 bases). TRBV5-3 belongs to the ORF category, with a function that is uncertain. Trimming pared 7 bases from V and 5 bases from J, leaving 16 bases between. This CDR3 contains 13 residues. CDR3 in DNA: TGTGCCAGACCCACAGGCTGGCCAAACGAGCAGTACTTC. It encodes CARPTGWPNEQYF.

The chain has TRBV7-9 and TRBJ2-7; the match to TRBD1 covers 7 bases. This CDR3 region has 13 residues. The trim removed 4 bases at V and 5 bases at J, leaving 5 bases unmatched. The germline V gene encodes CDR1 SEHNR and CDR2 FQNEAQ (reference sequence). The CDR3 is CASSWGQNDEQYF. CDR3 DNA sequence: TGTGCCAGCAGCTGGGGACAGAACGACGAGCAGTACTTC. The full variable domain, its missing parts supplied by reference TRBV7-9 and TRBJ2-7, is DTGVSQNPRHKITKRGQNVTFRCDPISEHNRLYWYRQTLGQGPEFLTYFQNEAQLEKSRLLSDRFSAERPKGSFSTLEIQRTEQGDSAMYLCASSWGQNDEQYFGPGTRLTVT.

This sequence joins TRBV29-1 and TRBJ1-5; 7 nucleotides line up with TRBD1. Germline CDR1 reads SQVTM; CDR2 reads ANQGSEA. The CDR3 covers 13 residues. V trimming: 4 bases; J trimming: 0 bases; junction bases outside the gene matches: 0. CDR3 in DNA: TGCAGCGTTGGGGACAGTAGCAATCAGCCCCAGCATTTT. Translated, it gives CSVGDSSNQPQHF.

Remarks on this clone: Distinct nucleotide sequences in the sample also encode this CDR3. V is TRBV5-1 and J is TRBJ2-7; 7 nucleotides agree with TRBD2. The CDR3 loop spans 15 amino acids. V shed 0 bases, J shed 1 base, and the junction held 4 bases outside the gene matches. In germline, CDR1 is SGHRS, CDR2 YFSETQ. CDR3 bases: TGCGCCAGCAGCTTGGCAGCGGGGTCTTCCTACGAGCAGTACTTC. Encoded protein: CASSLAAGSSYEQYF.

V gene TRBV9 combines with J gene TRBJ2-3; 10 nucleotides agree with TRBD2. The CDR3 totals 17 residues. CDR1 is SGDLS and CDR2 is YYNGEE in the germline V gene. The junction had 10 bases not matched to a gene; V was cut back by 3 bases and J by 3 bases. This chain's CDR3 is CASSAPEREGPTDTQYF. CDR3 in DNA: TGTGCCAGCAGCGCCCCCGAGCGGGAGGGCCCGACAGATACGCAGTATTTT.

The chain joins TRBV2 to TRBJ2-7; D might be TRBD2 (5 bases). Trimming removed 4 bases at V and 6 bases at J, with 13 bases between. CDR3 length: 13 residues. Per germline, CDR1 SNHLY and CDR2 FYNNEI. The CDR3 bases are TGTGCCAGCAGTGTGAGAGGGCCCGGCGAGCAGTACTTC. Translated: CASSVRGPGEQYF.

The J gene is TRBJ1-1, the V gene TRBV19, with D possibly TRBD1 on 5 matching bases. Germline lookup yields CDR1 LNHDA and CDR2 SQIVND (reference sequence). This CDR3 contains 13 residues. Trimming removed 11 bases at V and 0 bases at J, with 13 bases between. The DNA for the CDR3 is TGTGCCTCCTTCGGGGGGATGAACACTGAAGCTTTCTTT. It yields the protein CASFGGMNTEAFF. Together with reference TRBV19 and TRBJ1-1, the CDR3 gives the full variable domain: DGGITQSPKYLFRKEGQNVTLSCEQNLNHDAMYWYRQDPGQGLRLIYYSQIVNDFQKGDIAEGYSVSREKKESFPLTVTSAQKNPTAFYLCASFGGMNTEAFFGQGTRLTVV.

This clone has ten or more counts. This chain uses TRBV6-5 with TRBJ1-3; TRBD1 agrees at 7 bases. The germline V gene encodes CDR1 MNHEY and CDR2 SVGAGI. V was pared by 6 bases and J by 4 bases, with 6 bases of the junction left unmatched. This CDR3 contains 14 residues. This CDR3 is CASRDTGAGNTIYF. As DNA, the CDR3 is TGTGCCAGCAGGGACACAGGGGCCGGAAACACCATATATTTT.

The chain is built from TRBV6-5 and TRBJ2-1, with 7 nucleotides matching TRBD2. Germline values: CDR1 MNHEY, CDR2 SVGAGI. Trimming removed 4 bases from V and 0 bases from J; junction bases left unmatched: 6. The CDR3 consists of 16 residues. CDR3 coding DNA: TGTGCCAGCAGTTCGTTCGGGGGGAGCTCCTACAATGAGCAGTTCTTC. This codes for CASSSFGGSSYNEQFF.

J is TRBJ2-3 and V is TRBV7-9; 10 bases line up with TRBD1. The length of the CDR3 is 19 residues. Trimming cost V 5 bases and J 1 base; bases outside gene matches: 15. The germline V gene encodes CDR1 SEHNR and CDR2 FQNEAQ (reference sequence). The CDR3 reads CASSHYDRGPGYGTDTQYF. CDR3 DNA: TGTGCCAGCAGCCATTATGACAGGGGGCCGGGGTATGGCACAGATACGCAGTATTTT.

This clone was seen once. The chain couples TRBV14 to TRBJ2-6; TRBD2 might be the D (6 bases). Germline values: CDR1 SGHDN, CDR2 FVKESK. The CDR3 runs to 14 residues. The germline V and J ends were trimmed by 4 bases and 4 bases, with 8 bases remaining between them. DNA of the CDR3: TGTGCCAGCAGCCGCGGGACCGGGGCCAACGTCCTGACTTTC. Translating it yields CASSRGTGANVLTF.

This chain uses TRBV5-4 with TRBJ2-3, with TRBD1 as a possible D gene (6 bases). The CDR3 sequence is 14 residues long. CDR1 and CDR2 (germline): SGHNT, YYREEE (reference sequence). V lost 4 bases and J lost 1, with 10 bases in between. The CDR3 DNA sequence: TGTGCCAGCAGCCCCTGGACAGGCACAGATACGCAGTATTTT. Protein sequence: CASSPWTGTDTQYF. The full variable domain, in which reference TRBV5-4 and TRBJ2-3 provide the parts outside the CDR3, is ETGVTQSPTHLIKTRGQQVTLRCSSQSGHNTVSWYQQALGQGPQFIFQYYREEENGRGNFPPRFSGLQFPNYSSELNVNALELDDSALYLCASSPWTGTDTQYFGPGTRLTVL.

The genes are TRBV28 and TRBJ1-5; TRBD1 is a possible D gene (5 bases). This CDR3 is built from 14 residues. V was shortened by 11 bases and J by 2 bases, with 16 bases between the two germline ends. CDR1 and CDR2 from the germline V gene are MDHEN and SYDVKM. CDR3 residues: CAGRDGGGNQPQHF. CDR3 sequence (DNA): TGTGCCGGGAGGGACGGAGGGGGCAATCAGCCCCAGCATTTT.

This clone showed up just a few times. This chain connects TRBV10-3 to TRBJ2-7; D might be TRBD1 (5 bases). The CDR3 runs to 12 residues. Germline V CDR1 and CDR2: ENHRY, SYGVKD. The V end lost 3 bases, the J end lost 4 bases, and 7 bases lay between the germline ends. CDR3 sequence reads: CAISDQGYEQYF. CDR3 sequence (DNA): TGTGCCATCAGTGACCAGGGTTACGAGCAGTACTTC.

The rearrangement joins TRBV19 to TRBJ1-2; D possibly corresponds to TRBD1 (6 bases). The CDR3 length is 11 residues. The V gene's germline CDR1 is LNHDA and CDR2 SQIVND (reference sequence). Trimming took off 4 bases at V and 10 bases at J, with 10 bases between the two ends. The CDR3 sequence: CASSTTGLYTF. The CDR3 nucleotides are TGTGCCAGTAGTACGACAGGCCTCTACACCTTC.